This TCR beta chain was retrieved from a study of response to subunit inactivated influenza vaccine (dated 2018 in TCRdb). Some background on the complete study: Deep quantitative T cell receptor repertoire profiling was used in the study to track responses to a trivalent subunit inactivated influenza vaccine.

The time point label of this sample denotes: 40 to 45 days after influenza vaccine administration. The germline V gene (reference sequence) gives CDR1 as DFQATT and CDR2 as SNEGSKA. Trimming at the junction amounts to 5 bases on V and 5 bases on J, and the germline ends lie 15 bases apart. Measured from the cysteine to the phenylalanine, the CDR3 is 14 residues long. Only the CDR3 DNA is retained, 42 bases long and in frame from the first base. The library came from RT-PCR. Instrument on record: Illumina HiSeq 2500. TCRdb's own reprocessing of the public reads used fastp at Q25 and MiXCR and kept productive beta chains. One record per CDR3 amino acid sequence lists the most common genes and DNA. In all, the sample holds 430,000 or so distinct CDR3 sequences, and approximately 11% of those were seen once. Roughly 12% of the sample belongs to the ten largest clones. This clonotype was seen a few times. The antigen it binds to is not known. The record has no base qualities; no much larger clone is one base away.

General study outcomes and caveats: According to the authors, only a limited number of new T cells may be recruited by each seasonal influenza vaccination.

The sample consisted of PBMCs from blood, taken roughly 48 days after vaccination. The source is a man between 45 and 60 years old who received an inactivated influenza vaccine. Donor details come from another sample of the same person, matched by shared clones. The sequence links TRBV20-1 to TRBJ2-2; the D gene is not confidently resolved. CDR3 loop: CSADGEVRTGELFF. In nucleotide form, the sequence is TGCAGTGCTGACGGAGAGGTTAGGACCGGGGAGCTGTTTTTT.